The 25 T cell receptor beta chains reported below all come from one sample, sequenced in a study of blood T cell repertoires in COVID-19. Generated by immunoSEQ multiplex PCR, the TCRdb table keeps only in-frame clones and is missing some. The table includes about 190,000 clones, 90% detected once. Material for sequencing was peripheral blood. The receptors originated from a man aged 50 to 60 with acute or convalescent COVID-19.

This clone was detected only once. A junction boundary mismatches the germline segment, possibly from a read error. J is TRBJ2-3 and V is TRBV7-8, with 7 nucleotides matching TRBD2. The germline V gene has CDR1 SGHVS and CDR2 FQNEAQ. The CDR3 runs 14 residues. This CDR3 reads CASSFSTSKDTQYF. Written as DNA, the CDR3 is TGTGCCAGCAGCTTTTCGACTAGCAAAGATACGCAGTATTTT.

About this clone: This specimen includes other DNA sequences encoding the same CDR3. V gene TRBV5-1 combines with J gene TRBJ2-1, with 11 bases identical to TRBD1. The CDR3 extends over 15 amino acids. Germline loops: CDR1 SGHRS, CDR2 YFSETQ. V lost 4 bases, J lost 4 bases, and 4 bases stayed unmatched. Here the CDR3 DNA reads TGCGCCAGCAGCCCTGGACAGGGGGCTTACAATGAGCAGTTCTTC. It is translated as CASSPGQGAYNEQFF.

V gene TRBV11-2 combines with J gene TRBJ2-1; 8 nucleotides line up with TRBD1. V shed 4 bases and J 4 bases; nucleotides not matched to a gene: 9. Germline loops: CDR1 SGHAT, CDR2 FQNNGV. CDR3 length equals 16 residues. DNA of the CDR3: TGTGCCAGCAGCTACCCCAGGGGGCGCGGGTACAATGAGCAGTTCTTC. Its protein product is CASSYPRGRGYNEQFF. The variable domain in full, with the rest retrieved from reference TRBV11-2 and TRBJ2-1, is EAGVAQSPRYKIIEKRQSVAFWCNPISGHATLYWYQQILGQGPKLLIQFQNNGVVDDSQLPKDRFSAERLKGVDSTLKIQPAKLEDSAVYLCASSYPRGRGYNEQFFGPGTRLTVL.

The J gene is TRBJ2-7, the V gene TRBV5-5, with TRBD2 identical over 10 bases. The trim removed 0 bases at V and 3 bases at J, leaving 6 bases unmatched. In germline, CDR1 is SGHKS, CDR2 YYEKEE (reference sequence). The CDR3 runs 16 residues. The CDR3 nucleotides read TGTGCCAGCAGCTTGGAGTCCAGCGGGGGGGGCTACGAGCAGTACTTC. As protein: CASSLESSGGGYEQYF.

The V gene is TRBV11-2, the J gene TRBJ1-5; D unclear. The CDR3 length is 14 residues. V was shortened by 5 bases and J by 6 bases, with 14 bases between the two germline ends. Germline V gives CDR1 SGHAT, CDR2 FQNNGV. For the CDR3, the DNA is TGTGCCAGCAGCCCGGCGGGTATTGCTCAGCCCCAGCATTTT. This gives the protein CASSPAGIAQPQHF.

The rearrangement links TRBV27 to TRBJ2-7; D perhaps matches TRBD2 (6 bases). The CDR3 has 16 amino acids. Deletions cut 6 bases from V and 5 bases from J, with 23 bases between. Germline V lookup: CDR1 MNHEY, CDR2 SMNVEV (reference sequence). CDR3 residues: CASSPIARQGRNEQYF. In DNA form, the CDR3 reads TGTGCCAGCAGCCCCATCGCTCGACAAGGGAGGAACGAGCAGTACTTC.

In its sample, this clone was seen once. This rearrangement joins TRBV6-5 to TRBJ2-5; 8 bases map to TRBD2. This CDR3 is built from 15 residues. V lost 2 bases and J lost 5; bases outside the gene matches: 7. CDR1 is MNHEY, CDR2 SVGAGI, per germline. The CDR3 DNA reads TGTGCCAGCAGTTACCGGGAGGGGGTAAGGGAGACCCAGTACTTC. Its protein product is CASSYREGVRETQYF.

This clone occurred a few times. The chain combines TRBV5-6 with TRBJ1-4; 7 nucleotides agree with TRBD1. Germline values: CDR1 SGHDT, CDR2 YYEEEE. Trimming removed 2 bases from V and 6 bases from J; junction bases left unmatched: 4. The CDR3 has 14 residues. CDR3 nucleotides: TGTGCCAGCAGCTTAGGGGGCGGAGATGAAAAACTGTTTTTT. Amino acid sequence: CASSLGGGDEKLFF.

The gene calls are TRBV5-1 and TRBJ1-2, with TRBD1 as a possible D gene (6 bases). Trimming left V 2 bases short and J 4 bases short, with 9 bases between. CDR3 length: 13 residues. Germline lookup yields CDR1 SGHRS and CDR2 YFSETQ. Written as DNA, the CDR3 is TGCGCCAGCAGCTTAAACAGGGCCTATGGCTACACCTTC. Translating it yields CASSLNRAYGYTF.

J is TRBJ2-5 and V is TRBV7-3; maybe TRBD2 (6 bases). CDR1 and CDR2 (germline): SGHTA, FQGTGA. This CDR3 has 14 residues. V gave up 6 bases and J gave up 1 base, with 12 bases separating them. CDR3 sequence (DNA): TGTGCCAGCAGTTCCGGAGGGAGCCAAGAGACCCAGTACTTC. Translating it yields CASSSGGSQETQYF.

The J gene is TRBJ1-5, the V gene TRBV9, with a possible D match to TRBD1 (5 bases). Trimming left V 0 bases short and J 7 bases short, with 14 bases between. Looked up from germline, CDR1 is SGDLS and CDR2 is YYNGEE. The CDR3 is made up of 15 amino acids. CDR3 coding DNA: TGTGCCAGCAGCGTAGGTGAAGGGGCTTGGCAGCCCCAGCATTTT. Its protein product is CASSVGEGAWQPQHF. Drawing the rest from reference TRBV9 and TRBJ1-5, the complete variable domain is DSGVTQTPKHLITATGQRVTLRCSPRSGDLSVYWYQQSLDQGLQFLIQYYNGEERAKGNILERFSAQQFPDLHSELNLSSLELGDSALYFCASSVGEGAWQPQHFGDGTRLSIL.

The chain employs TRBV28 and TRBJ2-5, with 11 bases matching TRBD1. Germline V lookup: CDR1 MDHEN, CDR2 SYDVKM. J was trimmed by 1 base and V by 4 bases; bases with no gene match: 5. The CDR3 is 16 amino acids. This CDR3 reads CASSSVGQGAQETQYF. DNA for the CDR3: TGTGCCAGCAGTTCGGTAGGACAGGGGGCCCAAGAGACCCAGTACTTC.

This clone was found once. V gene TRBV4-1 combines with J gene TRBJ2-2; the D gene is possibly TRBD2 (5 bases). Per the germline V gene, CDR1 is MGHRA and CDR2 is YSYEKL. This CDR3 spans 12 amino acids. V lost 4 bases to trimming and J lost 5 bases, with 5 bases between them. The CDR3 reads CASSRGTGELFF. CDR3 DNA: TGCGCCAGCAGCCGAGGGACCGGGGAGCTGTTTTTT.

The V gene is TRBV19, the J gene TRBJ2-7; TRBD2 matches at 9 bases. The J segment lost 3 bases and the V segment lost 3 bases, leaving 3 bases of the junction unmatched. The CDR3 length is 14 residues. Germline CDR1 reads LNHDA; CDR2 reads SQIVND (reference sequence). CDR3 nucleotide sequence: TGTGCCAGTAGTATTGGGACTAGCATCTACGAGCAGTACTTC. Translating gives CASSIGTSIYEQYF.

Here the CDR3 DNA reads TGTGCCAGCAGCTCGGGACAGGGATTTCACAATGAGCAGTTCTTC. Translation: CASSSGQGFHNEQFF. The chain combines TRBV7-9 with TRBJ2-1, with 9 nucleotides matching TRBD1. V shed 4 bases and J 5 bases; nucleotides not matched to a gene: 6. The CDR3 has 15 residues. Per the germline V gene, CDR1 is SEHNR and CDR2 is FQNEAQ (reference sequence).

V is TRBV7-8 and J is TRBJ1-1, with TRBD1 as a possible D gene (6 bases). Germline CDR1 is SGHVS and CDR2 is FQNEAQ. The V and J ends lost 2 bases and 5 bases respectively, with 18 bases between them. The CDR3 is 16 residues long. The CDR3 nucleotides read TGTGCCAGCAGCTTAACCGGGGGGGCGCGGGATACTGAAGCTTTCTTT. This gives the protein CASSLTGGARDTEAFF.

The V and J genes are TRBV11-3 and TRBJ2-7; D unresolved. The CDR3 contains 11 residues. Germline V lookup: CDR1 SGHNT, CDR2 YENEEA. Trimming took off 6 bases at V and 6 bases at J, with 9 bases between the two ends. The CDR3 sequence is CASRTGSEQYF. The DNA for the CDR3 is TGTGCCAGCAGGACTGGCTCCGAGCAGTACTTC.

This chain uses TRBV25-1 with TRBJ1-5, with TRBD1 matching over 7 bases. The junction had 4 bases not matched to a gene; V was cut back by 5 bases and J by 3 bases. The CDR3 runs 14 residues. Per the germline V gene, CDR1 is MGHDK and CDR2 is SYGVNS. This chain's CDR3 is CASSTQGINQPQHF. The CDR3 DNA follows: TGTGCCAGCAGTACACAGGGGATCAATCAGCCCCAGCATTTT.

This rearrangement joins TRBV12-3 or TRBV12-4 to TRBJ1-5; no clear D. This CDR3 spans 13 amino acids. V was clipped by 6 bases and J by 1 base, with 7 bases between them. The chain's CDR3 is CASSQFSNQPQHF. The CDR3 DNA sequence: TGTGCCAGCAGCCAGTTCAGCAATCAGCCCCAGCATTTT.

This chain uses TRBV13 with TRBJ2-5; 7 bases fit TRBD2. V was pared by 5 bases and J by 0 bases, with 9 bases of the junction left unmatched. The CDR3 is 16 residues long. CDR1 is PRHDT and CDR2 is FYEKMQ in the germline V gene (reference sequence). The CDR3 protein is CASSLLGGSYQETQYF. DNA of the CDR3: TGTGCCAGCAGCCTTCTGGGCGGGAGTTACCAAGAGACCCAGTACTTC.

The gene calls are TRBV7-2 and TRBJ1-3; no clear D gene. The CDR3 runs to 13 residues. The germline V and J ends were trimmed by 0 bases and 4 bases, with 4 bases remaining between them. The V gene's germline CDR1 is SGHTA and CDR2 FQGNSA. CDR3 coding DNA: TGTGCCAGCAGCTTAGCTGTAGGAAACACCATATATTTT. It specifies CASSLAVGNTIYF. The full variable domain, rest sourced from reference TRBV7-2 and TRBJ1-3, is GAGVSQSPSNKVTEKGKDVELRCDPISGHTALYWYRQSLGQGLEFLIYFQGNSAPDKSGLPSDRFSAERTGGSVSTLTIQRTQQEDSAVYLCASSLAVGNTIYFGEGSWLTVV.

The chain uses TRBV18 and TRBJ2-3, with a tentative D call TRBD1 (6 bases). Germline-derived CDR1 and CDR2 are KGHSH and LQKENI. V was cut by 3 bases and J by 4 bases, with 11 bases left in between. The CDR3 length is 14 residues. CDR3 amino acids: CASSPTGYPDTQYF. The CDR3 DNA reads as TGTGCCAGCTCACCCACAGGGTACCCAGATACGCAGTATTTT. The entire variable domain, with the rest obtained from reference TRBV18 and TRBJ2-3, is as follows: NAGVMQNPRHLVRRRGQEARLRCSPMKGHSHVYWYRQLPEEGLKFMVYLQKENIIDESGMPKERFSAEFPKEGPSILRIQQVVRGDSAAYFCASSPTGYPDTQYFGPGTRLTVL.

The table lists this clone with a few counts. The rearrangement links TRBV7-3 to TRBJ2-1; 8 bases fit TRBD2. Trimming at V came to 4 bases and at J to 7 bases, leaving 9 bases not matched to a gene. The CDR3 is made up of 15 amino acids. The germline V gene encodes CDR1 SGHTA and CDR2 FQGTGA. In DNA, the CDR3 is TGTGCCAGCAGCTCCCGGGTAGCGGGAATGAATGAGCAGTTCTTC. Its translation: CASSSRVAGMNEQFF.

V gene TRBV7-6 combines with J gene TRBJ2-7, with TRBD2 matching over 11 bases. J was trimmed by 6 bases and V by 5 bases; bases with no gene match: 9. The germline V gene encodes CDR1 SGHVS and CDR2 FNYEAQ. The CDR3 extends over 15 amino acids. The CDR3 here is CASSPLSGRAAEQYF. The CDR3 region has the DNA TGTGCCAGCAGCCCCCTTAGCGGGAGGGCTGCCGAGCAGTACTTC. The full variable domain, its missing parts supplied by reference TRBV7-6 and TRBJ2-7, is GAGVSQSPRYKVTKRGQDVALRCDPISGHVSLYWYRQALGQGPEFLTYFNYEAQQDKSGLPNDRFSAERPEGSISTLTIQRTEQRDSAMYRCASSPLSGRAAEQYFGPGTRLTVT.

This chain uses TRBV5-4 with TRBJ1-1, with D unresolved. V was trimmed by 1 base and J by 2 bases, leaving 12 bases between them. Looked up from germline, CDR1 is SGHNT and CDR2 is YYREEE (reference sequence). The CDR3 consists of 15 residues. The CDR3 here is CASSLTGILNTEAFF. The CDR3, as DNA: TGTGCCAGCAGCTTGACCGGTATCCTCAACACTGAAGCTTTCTTT.